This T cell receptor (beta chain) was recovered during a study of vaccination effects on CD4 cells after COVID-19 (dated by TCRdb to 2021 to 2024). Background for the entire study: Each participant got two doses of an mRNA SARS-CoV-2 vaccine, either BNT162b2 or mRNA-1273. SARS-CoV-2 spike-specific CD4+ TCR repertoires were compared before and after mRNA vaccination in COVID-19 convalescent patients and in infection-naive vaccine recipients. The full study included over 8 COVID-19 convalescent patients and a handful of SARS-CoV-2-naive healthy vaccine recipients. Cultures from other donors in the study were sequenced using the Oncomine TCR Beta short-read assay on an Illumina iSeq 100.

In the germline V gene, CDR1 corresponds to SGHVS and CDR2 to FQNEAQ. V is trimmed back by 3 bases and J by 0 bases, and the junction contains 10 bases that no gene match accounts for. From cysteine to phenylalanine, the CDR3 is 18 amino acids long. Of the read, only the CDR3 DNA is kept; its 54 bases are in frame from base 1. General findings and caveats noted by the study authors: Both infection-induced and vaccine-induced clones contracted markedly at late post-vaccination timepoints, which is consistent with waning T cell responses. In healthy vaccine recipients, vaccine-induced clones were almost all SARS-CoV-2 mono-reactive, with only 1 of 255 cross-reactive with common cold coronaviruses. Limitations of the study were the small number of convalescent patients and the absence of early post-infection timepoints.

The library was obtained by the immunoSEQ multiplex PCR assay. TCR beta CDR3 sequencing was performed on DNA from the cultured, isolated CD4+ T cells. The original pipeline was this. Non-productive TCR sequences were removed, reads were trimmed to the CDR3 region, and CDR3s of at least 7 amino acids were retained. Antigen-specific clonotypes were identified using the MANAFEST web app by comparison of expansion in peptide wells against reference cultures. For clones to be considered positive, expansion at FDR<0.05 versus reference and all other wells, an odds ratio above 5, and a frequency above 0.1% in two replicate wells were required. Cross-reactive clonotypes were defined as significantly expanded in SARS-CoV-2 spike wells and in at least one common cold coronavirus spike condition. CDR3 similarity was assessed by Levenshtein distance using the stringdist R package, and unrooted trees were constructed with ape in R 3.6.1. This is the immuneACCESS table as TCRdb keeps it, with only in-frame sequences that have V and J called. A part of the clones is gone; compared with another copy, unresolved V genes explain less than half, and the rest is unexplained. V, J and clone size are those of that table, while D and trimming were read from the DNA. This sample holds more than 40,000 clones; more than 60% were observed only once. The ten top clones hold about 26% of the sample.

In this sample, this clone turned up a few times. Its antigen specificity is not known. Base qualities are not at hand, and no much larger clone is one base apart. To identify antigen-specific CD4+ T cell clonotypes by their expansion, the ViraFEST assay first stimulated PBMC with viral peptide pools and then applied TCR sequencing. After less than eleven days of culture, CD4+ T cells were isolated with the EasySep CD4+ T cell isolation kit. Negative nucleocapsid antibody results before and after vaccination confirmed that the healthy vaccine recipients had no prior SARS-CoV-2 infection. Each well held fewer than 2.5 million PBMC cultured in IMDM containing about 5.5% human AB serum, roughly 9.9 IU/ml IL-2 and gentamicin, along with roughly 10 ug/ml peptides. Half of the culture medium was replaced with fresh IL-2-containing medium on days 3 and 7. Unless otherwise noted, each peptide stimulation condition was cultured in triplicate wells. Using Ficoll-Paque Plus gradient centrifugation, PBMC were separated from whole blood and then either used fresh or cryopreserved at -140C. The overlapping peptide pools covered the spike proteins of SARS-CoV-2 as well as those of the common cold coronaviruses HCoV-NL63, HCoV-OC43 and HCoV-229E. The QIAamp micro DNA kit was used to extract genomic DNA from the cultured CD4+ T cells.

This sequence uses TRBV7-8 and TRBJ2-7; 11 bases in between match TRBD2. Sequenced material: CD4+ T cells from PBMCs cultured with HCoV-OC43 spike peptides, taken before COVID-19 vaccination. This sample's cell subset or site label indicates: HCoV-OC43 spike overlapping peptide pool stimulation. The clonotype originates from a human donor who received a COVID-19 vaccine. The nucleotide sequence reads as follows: TGTGCCAGCAGCTTCACGACTAGCGGGAAAAAGAGCTCCTACGAGCAGTACTTC. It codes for CASSFTTSGKKSSYEQYF.